These 13 T cell receptor beta chains were all obtained from the same sample, sequenced in a study of patients and donors after allogeneic stem cell transplantation. In TCRdb, the RT-PCR reads were re-called with MiXCR into one record per CDR3 protein. Here the sample spans roughly 250,000 distinct CDR3 sequences, less than 15% being singletons. The sequenced sample consisted of blood, either unsorted or a sorted T cell fraction (not recorded which). The receptors come from a human donor who was either an allogeneic HSCT recipient or a stem cell or donor lymphocyte infusion donor (not recorded which). It is not recorded whose cells these are; they may come from a transplant donor.

This clonotype was found a few times. CDR3 sequence reads: CSVSQETQYF. CDR3 sequence (DNA): TGCAGCGTGAGCCAAGAGACCCAGTACTTC. V gene TRBV29-1 combines with J gene TRBJ2-5, with D uncertain. The CDR3 covers 10 residues. CDR1 is SQVTM and CDR2 is ANQGSEA in the germline V gene. V lost 6 bases to trimming and J lost 1 base, with 3 bases between them.

This clonotype was seen at least ten times. The rearrangement uses TRBV19 and TRBJ2-1; D is perhaps TRBD2 (7 bases). The CDR3 has 15 amino acids. V was clipped by 6 bases and J by 6 bases, with 18 bases between them. CDR1 and CDR2 (germline): LNHDA, SQIVND (reference sequence). The CDR3 spells CASSRGAGVGNEQFF. Here the CDR3 DNA reads TGTGCCAGTAGCCGGGGGGCGGGAGTGGGCAATGAGCAGTTCTTC.

The CDR3 protein is CATSDSGRVSNEQFF. In nucleotides, the CDR3 is TGTGCCACCAGTGATAGCGGGAGGGTATCGAATGAGCAGTTCTTC. This chain joins TRBV24-1 and TRBJ2-1, with 10 bases matching TRBD2. The CDR3 length is 15 residues. Germline V gene lookup returns CDR1 KGHDR and CDR2 SFDVKD. Trimming removed 3 bases from V and 7 bases from J; junction bases left unmatched: 5.

The table lists this clonotype with a few counts. V and J are TRBV27 and TRBJ2-1; perhaps TRBD2 as D (5 bases). CDR1 is MNHEY and CDR2 is SMNVEV in the germline V gene (reference sequence). V lost 5 bases and J lost 2, with 16 bases in between. This CDR3 contains 16 residues. The CDR3 sequence is CASSRLSDWTYNEQFF. CDR3 bases: TGTGCCAGCAGTCGACTATCGGACTGGACCTACAATGAGCAGTTCTTC.

This clonotype occurred once. The chain links TRBV20-1 to TRBJ1-2; weak D call: TRBD1 (5 bases). Per the germline V gene, CDR1 is DFQATT and CDR2 is SNEGSKA (reference sequence). The CDR3 consists of 13 residues. The V gene lost 6 bases and the J gene lost 5 bases, with 16 bases spanning the gap. DNA of the CDR3: TGCAGTGCCCGGGATCAGGGTCGGTATGGCTACACCTTC. Its translation is CSARDQGRYGYTF.

The table lists this clonotype with many counts. The rearrangement uses TRBV12-3 or TRBV12-4 and TRBJ1-2, with 9 bases aligning to TRBD1. The V segment lost 6 bases and the J segment 0 bases; nucleotides outside the gene matches: 8. The CDR3 is 16 residues long. The CDR3 here is CASRAGTGYSNYGYTF. The CDR3 DNA is TGTGCCAGCAGGGCAGGGACAGGGTACTCTAACTATGGCTACACCTTC.

The CDR3 DNA reads TGTGCCAGCGCGAGGGGGGACCAAATAACCTACGAGCAGTACTTC. Translation: CASARGDQITYEQYF. J is TRBJ2-7 and V is TRBV11-3, with D perhaps matching TRBD1 or TRBD2 (6 bases each). In germline, CDR1 is SGHNT, CDR2 YENEEA. The CDR3 covers 15 residues. Trimming removed 8 bases from V and 2 bases from J, with 19 bases in between.

This clonotype was picked up a small number of times. This chain joins TRBV15 and TRBJ1-6; D gene ambiguous. The CDR3 extends over 13 amino acids. Germline V gene lookup returns CDR1 LNHNV and CDR2 YYDKDF (reference sequence). V dropped 4 bases and J dropped 7 bases, with 8 bases sitting between them. The CDR3 spells CATSIQVNSPLHF. The CDR3 coding sequence is TGTGCCACCAGCATACAAGTAAATTCACCCCTCCACTTT.

There are many counts of this clonotype. V usage is TRBV6-5 and J usage is TRBJ2-1; no clear D. CDR3 length: 12 residues. V gave up 6 bases and J gave up 5 bases, with 8 bases separating them. Germline V gives CDR1 MNHEY, CDR2 SVGAGI. The CDR3 loop reads CASSPLDNEQFF. The CDR3 nucleotides are TGTGCCAGCAGCCCACTCGACAATGAGCAGTTCTTC.

This clonotype occurred a few times. The chain is built from TRBV30 and TRBJ2-7; 7 bases map to TRBD1. The trim removed 0 bases at V and 4 bases at J, leaving 0 bases unmatched. The CDR3 extends over 12 amino acids. CDR1 and CDR2 from the germline V gene are GTSNPN and SVGIG (reference sequence). The CDR3 protein is CAWSVQGYEQYF. Here the CDR3 DNA reads TGTGCCTGGAGTGTACAGGGGTACGAGCAGTACTTC.

This clonotype has a handful of counts. The V gene is TRBV6-1, the J gene TRBJ2-2, with TRBD1 identical over 10 bases. The CDR3 consists of 16 residues. V gave up 6 bases and J gave up 5 bases; unmatched junction bases: 9. Looked up from germline, CDR1 is MNHNS and CDR2 is SASEGT. CDR3 nucleotides: TGTGCCAGCAGCCTCACTGGGACAGGGGAAACCGGGGAGCTGTTTTTT. It codes for CASSLTGTGETGELFF.

This clonotype was counted between two and nine times. The chain is built from TRBV7-9 and TRBJ1-2; D perhaps matches TRBD1 (5 bases). Trimming removed 7 bases at V and 4 bases at J, with 22 bases between. The CDR3 has 16 residues. In germline, CDR1 is SEHNR, CDR2 FQNEAQ (reference sequence). CDR3 bases: TGTGCCAGCACCGAAATAGGGGCAGGCGCAGCCTATGGCTACACCTTC. Amino acids: CASTEIGAGAAYGYTF.

This clonotype came up a few times. The chain combines TRBV12-3 or TRBV12-4 with TRBJ2-3, with 7 bases lining up with TRBD2. With 6 bases clipped from V and 1 base from J, the junction kept 13 bases outside the gene matches. CDR3 length: 17 residues. The CDR3 reads CASRSSGGGSGTDTQYF. CDR3 in DNA: TGTGCCAGCAGATCTAGCGGCGGAGGTTCGGGCACAGATACGCAGTATTTT.